This T cell receptor beta chain stems from a study of cytomegalovirus exposure and HLA in healthy donors. Overall study findings and caveats: Earlier analysis found most TCR beta V segments productive about 87% or about 30% of the time. The HLA-A and HLA-B alleles of most subjects were reportedly predicted accurately from TCR beta sequences. Reported performance of the classifier showed diagnosis of cytomegalovirus status with high specificity and sensitivity. Common viral pathogens were later found to be apparently linked to several of the most significant clusters.

Per germline, CDR1 ENHRY and CDR2 SYGVKD. V was trimmed by 9 bases and J by 0 bases, leaving 8 bases between them. CDR3 size: 12 residues. PCR was performed using 60 Vbeta and 13 Jbeta primers. Profiled with immunoSEQ multiplex PCR; TCRdb holds only in-frame clones, not every one. The profile shows roughly 160,000 clones, roughly 67% of them singletons. Points on this clone: Its antigen is undetermined.

This chain uses TRBV10-3 with TRBJ2-5; D unclear. The receptor's source is a woman aged 18-35 years in good health and CMV-seropositive. The specimen sequenced was PBMCs. As DNA, the CDR3 is TGTGCCATTGCCGGGTACCAAGAGACCCAGTACTTC. Translating gives CAIAGYQETQYF.